The 20 T cell receptor beta chains given below trace back to one sample, sequenced in a study of cytomegalovirus exposure and HLA in healthy donors. The PCR was carried out with 60 Vbeta primers and 13 Jbeta primers. The table came from immunoSEQ multiplex PCR; TCRdb's copy has only in-frame clones and leaves some out. The sample comprises roughly 200,000 clones, around three quarters of which are singletons, and around 5.4% rests with the top ten. The specimen was PBMCs. These receptors all stem from a man aged 40-50 years in good health and CMV-seronegative.

This chain uses TRBV6-6 with TRBJ2-7, with TRBD1 identical over 9 bases. V trimming: 0 bases; J trimming: 1 base; junction bases outside the gene matches: 1. The CDR3 covers 15 residues. Germline values: CDR1 MNHNY, CDR2 SVGAGI (reference sequence). The CDR3 region is CASSYSTGGSYEQYF. CDR3 nucleotides: TGTGCCAGCAGTTACTCGACAGGGGGTTCCTACGAGCAGTACTTC.

J is TRBJ2-4 and V is TRBV11-2; D is perhaps TRBD1 (6 bases). Germline CDR1 is SGHAT and CDR2 is FQNNGV. Trimming shortened V by 3 bases and J by 1 base, and 16 bases separated the two germline ends. The CDR3 runs to 17 residues. The CDR3 protein is CASSFRGGQWAKNIQYF. As DNA, the CDR3 is TGTGCCAGCAGCTTTAGAGGGGGACAATGGGCCAAAAACATTCAGTACTTC.

The chain is built from TRBV7-2 and TRBJ2-7; 12 nucleotides agree with TRBD2. Germline CDR1 reads SGHTA; CDR2 reads FQGNSA. Trimming took 5 bases from V and 9 from J; bases not matched to a gene: 8. The CDR3 consists of 14 residues. The CDR3 DNA is TGTGCCAGCAGCCCGGGACTAGCGGGTACTCTGCAGTACTTC. Its protein product is CASSPGLAGTLQYF.

The gene calls are TRBV4-3 and TRBJ2-7; 9 positions agree with TRBD2. Trimming removed 0 bases from V and 6 bases from J; junction bases left unmatched: 9. Germline CDR1 is LGHNA and CDR2 is YSLEER. The CDR3 spans 16 residues. CDR3 nucleotides: TGCGCCAGCAGCCAAGATTGGAGACTAGCGGTGAGCGAGCAGTACTTC. Protein: CASSQDWRLAVSEQYF.

The chain recombines TRBV5-5 with TRBJ1-4, with D possibly being TRBD1 (5 bases). V shed 2 bases and J shed 5 bases, with 13 bases lying between them. The length of the CDR3 is 15 residues. Looked up from germline, CDR1 is SGHKS and CDR2 is YYEKEE (reference sequence). The CDR3 DNA follows: TGTGCCAGCAGCTTCCAGGGCCTTTTAAATGAAAAACTGTTTTTT. It is translated as CASSFQGLLNEKLFF.

The V call is TRBV6-6, the J call TRBJ1-6; 8 positions match TRBD1. From germline, CDR1 is MNHNY and CDR2 SVGAGI (reference sequence). The junction had 9 bases not matched to a gene; V was cut back by 4 bases and J by 10 bases. The CDR3 has 15 residues. The CDR3: CASSLVWQGASPLHF. For the CDR3, the DNA is TGTGCCAGCAGTTTAGTCTGGCAGGGGGCATCACCCCTCCACTTT.

The chain uses TRBV5-6 and TRBJ1-5; D is uncertain. This CDR3 comprises 17 residues. V lost 0 bases, J lost 1 base, and 14 bases lay in between. Germline CDR1 SGHDT, CDR2 YYEEEE. CDR3 amino acids: CASSLVVAGGSNQPQHF. CDR3 DNA sequence: TGTGCCAGCAGCTTGGTAGTAGCGGGCGGGAGCAATCAGCCCCAGCATTTT.

The chain recombines TRBV6-5 with TRBJ1-2; 9 bases align to TRBD1. The CDR3 consists of 13 residues. With 6 bases clipped from V and 7 bases from J, the junction kept 6 bases outside the gene matches. CDR1 and CDR2 (germline): MNHEY, SVGAGI. CDR3 sequence (DNA): TGTGCCAGCAGGGACAGGGGAGTCGCTGGCTACACCTTC. As protein: CASRDRGVAGYTF.

The chain has TRBV9 and TRBJ1-2; weak D call: TRBD1 (5 bases). V dropped 0 bases and J dropped 7 bases, with 13 bases sitting between them. There are 14 residues in the CDR3. Germline assignment: CDR1 SGDLS and CDR2 YYNGEE. The CDR3 is CASSVDGGEGGYTF. In DNA form, the CDR3 reads TGTGCCAGCAGCGTAGACGGGGGGGAGGGTGGCTACACCTTC.

The chain has TRBV5-4 and TRBJ2-7; D is perhaps TRBD1 (5 bases). This CDR3 is built from 13 residues. Trimming stripped 5 bases from V and 1 base from J, with 10 bases between. The germline CDR1 and CDR2 sequences are SGHNT and YYREEE (reference sequence). The CDR3 nucleotides read TGTGCCAGCAGGTGGGGCCCGTCCTACGAGCAGTACTTC. The encoded protein is CASRWGPSYEQYF.

The J gene is TRBJ2-7, the V gene TRBV7-6, with D perhaps matching TRBD2 (6 bases). V was pared by 3 bases and J by 2 bases, with 14 bases between. There are 15 residues in the CDR3. The germline gives CDR1 SGHVS, CDR2 FNYEAQ. The CDR3 protein is CASSFRPAGTYEQYF. In DNA, the CDR3 is TGTGCCAGCAGCTTCAGGCCCGCGGGGACCTACGAGCAGTACTTC.

About this clone itself: One junction end disagrees with the germline gene, perhaps due to a read error. In DNA, the CDR3 is TGTGCCAGCAGTTCTACCTCCCACGAGCAGTACTTC. Translated, it gives CASSSTSHEQYF. The chain recombines TRBV27 with TRBJ2-5; no firm D call. The J call may be in error: the DNA end matches TRBJ2-7 better. This CDR3 region has 12 residues. The germline gives CDR1 MNHEY, CDR2 SMNVEV (reference sequence).

The chain couples TRBV2 to TRBJ1-1; TRBD1 matches 7 bases. The CDR3 is 14 residues long. The germline V gene encodes CDR1 SNHLY and CDR2 FYNNEI. J lost 5 bases, V lost 5 bases, and 8 bases had no gene match. DNA for the CDR3: TGTGCCAGCAGTCCCGACAGGGTAGGAACTGAAGCTTTCTTT. It translates to CASSPDRVGTEAFF.

The chain links TRBV5-6 to TRBJ1-5, with TRBD1 as a possible D gene (5 bases). CDR1 and CDR2 (germline): SGHDT, YYEEEE. The V end was cut by 2 bases, the J end by 6 bases, with 15 bases between. The CDR3 runs to 15 residues. Written as DNA, the CDR3 is TGTGCCAGCAGCTTCATGACAACGGGGGGTCAGCCCCAGCATTTT. Protein product: CASSFMTTGGQPQHF.

The J gene is TRBJ1-5, the V gene TRBV4-1; 9 bases map to TRBD1. Germline loops: CDR1 MGHRA, CDR2 YSYEKL. The V gene end was trimmed by 5 bases and the J gene end by 4 bases; junction bases not matched to a gene: 3. This CDR3 is built from 14 residues. In nucleotides, the CDR3 is TGCGCCAGCAGCGCAGGGACAGGGAATCAGCCCCAGCATTTT. It is translated as CASSAGTGNQPQHF.

This chain uses TRBV11-2 with TRBJ2-1, with TRBD2 matching over 11 bases. This CDR3 region has 15 residues. Germline V gene sequence: CDR1 SGHAT, CDR2 FQNNGV. The V and J ends lost 0 bases and 6 bases, in that order; junction bases with no gene match: 1. This chain's CDR3 is CASSLELAGGNEQFF. CDR3 sequence (DNA): TGTGCCAGCAGCTTAGAGCTAGCGGGAGGCAATGAGCAGTTCTTC.

The J gene is TRBJ2-5, the V gene TRBV5-1, with 10 bases aligning to TRBD2. V dropped 0 bases and J dropped 5; count of bases not matched to a gene: 7. Germline CDR1 reads SGHRS; CDR2 reads YFSETQ. The length of the CDR3 is 16 residues. CDR3 in amino acids: CASSLDQLAGRETQYF. The CDR3 bases are TGCGCCAGCAGCTTGGACCAACTAGCGGGAAGGGAGACCCAGTACTTC.

The chain is built from TRBV6-5 and TRBJ1-3; TRBD1 agrees at 7 bases. The CDR3 consists of 14 residues. Germline assignment: CDR1 MNHEY and CDR2 SVGAGI. V trimming: 4 bases; J trimming: 2 bases; junction bases outside the gene matches: 2. The CDR3 spells CASSSTGAGNTIYF. The CDR3 DNA sequence: TGTGCCAGCAGTTCCACAGGGGCTGGAAACACCATATATTTT.

This clone has a handful of counts. The rearrangement links TRBV4-3 to TRBJ1-3, with 8 positions matching TRBD1. Germline V gives CDR1 LGHNA, CDR2 YSLEER. The CDR3 runs 21 residues. Losses at the gene ends were 0 bases for V and 0 bases for J; bases not matched to a gene: 16. CDR3 sequence: CASSQDILRGQGAYSGNTIYF. The CDR3 DNA sequence: TGCGCCAGCAGCCAAGATATTTTAAGGGGGCAGGGGGCCTACTCTGGAAACACCATATATTTT.

This rearrangement joins TRBV5-1 to TRBJ1-2, with 7 bases lining up with TRBD1. J lost 4 bases, V lost 2 bases, and 8 bases had no gene match. The CDR3 spans 15 residues. Germline V gives CDR1 SGHRS, CDR2 YFSETQ. The DNA for the CDR3 is TGCGCCAGCAGCTTAGGACAGGCCAACGTCTATGGCTACACCTTC. This sequence encodes CASSLGQANVYGYTF. Combining the CDR3 with reference TRBV5-1 and TRBJ1-2 gives the whole variable domain KAGVTQTPRYLIKTRGQQVTLSCSPISGHRSVSWYQQTPGQGLQFLFEYFSETQRNKGNFPGRFSGRQFSNSRSEMNVSTLELGDSALYLCASSLGQANVYGYTFGSGTRLTVV.